A selection of T cell receptor beta chains follows, all from one sample in a study of T cell responses to AZD1222 COVID-19 vaccine. Method: immunoSEQ multiplex PCR; TCRdb's copy keeps in-frame clones and lacks some. The table lists roughly 130,000 clones, around 93% of them singletons. The sequenced sample was peripheral blood, obtained on day 0 of AZD1222 vaccination. Every receptor here comes from an adult in good health. CDR3s include the opening cysteine and the closing phenylalanine or tryptophan.

TRBJ1-4 TRBV21-1 CASSRLSSNEKLFF
TRBJ1-1 TRBV5-5 CASSFPPGGATEAFF
TRBJ1-1 TRBV6-5 CASRTTGYGVAFF
TRBJ1-5 TRBV7-2 CASSNSGNQPQHF
TRBJ2-5 TRBV27 CASSQGTGGAETQYF
TRBJ1-1 TRBV7-8 CASSLVRDYTEAFF
TRBJ2-7 TRBV6-1 CASSEADRFYEQYF
TRBJ1-1 TRBV6-5 CATNGFSPEAFF
TRBJ2-2 TRBV28 CASGGRAGGPTGELFF
TRBJ2-7 TRBV14 CASSLQTGWSEQYF
TRBJ1-2 TRBV28 CASSLSATGTPYGYTF
TRBJ2-7 TRBV7-8 CASSFGGRGTYEQYF
TRBJ2-5 TRBV10-3 CATGAGQGVKETQYF
TRBJ2-7 TRBV5-4 CASSLGGASSYEQYF
TRBJ2-1 TRBV2 CASSDLASESTHEQFF
TRBJ1-2 TRBV18 CASSQEGYGYTF